These T cell receptor beta chains were read from a single sample in a study of a mutant IDH1 vaccine in newly diagnosed glioma. These receptors have no known antigen. Some clones are missing from TCRdb's copy, which holds only in-frame ones; the method was immunoSEQ multiplex PCR. The sample lists 30,000 or so clones, approximately 89% occurring once. The sequences come from PBMCs, collected from a glioma patient whose treatment included an IDH1 peptide vaccine. The receptors shown here come from a man aged 35-49 years with glioma. Each CDR3 is given with its conserved first and last residue. A D gene is named only where the DNA matches it firmly. Clone sizes are given selectively: once, few, many, or a class where the clone is expanded.

j_call,v_call,clone_size,d_call,cdr3_aa,cdr3_nt
TRBJ2-1,TRBV9,.,TRBD2,CASSAPSGRGGNEQFF,TGTGCCAGCAGCGCTCCTAGCGGGAGGGGCGGGAATGAGCAGTTCTTC
TRBJ2-6,TRBV15,.,.,CATSRDLGRASGANVLTF,TGTGCCACCAGCAGAGATCTCGGCAGAGCCTCTGGGGCCAACGTCCTGACTTTC
TRBJ1-2,TRBV5-1,.,.,CASSFNRGEGHGYTF,TGCGCCAGCAGTTTTAACCGGGGGGAAGGTCATGGCTACACCTTC
TRBJ2-5,TRBV28,.,TRBD1,CASILRTGGMETQYF,TGTGCCAGCATCCTGAGGACAGGGGGGATGGAGACCCAGTACTTC
TRBJ2-2,TRBV15,.,TRBD2,CATSSRRLAGVTNTGELFF,TGTGCCACCAGCTCGAGGCGGCTAGCGGGAGTTACGAACACCGGGGAGCTGTTTTTT
TRBJ2-5,TRBV7-3,.,.,CASSLDSSRGTQYF,TGTGCCAGCAGCCTAGACTCGTCTCGGGGGACCCAGTACTTC
TRBJ2-7,TRBV4-2,.,.,CASSQVLSRATPRGDSHF,TGTGCCAGCAGCCAAGTTCTATCGCGGGCGACCCCCAGAGGGGACTCCCACTTC
TRBJ1-4,TRBV27,once,TRBD1,CASRRSGTGNEKLFF,TGTGCCAGCAGACGTTCCGGGACAGGGAACGAAAAACTGTTTTTT
TRBJ1-1,TRBV12-5,.,.,CASGLGTAPNTEAFF,TGTGCTAGTGGTTTGGGGACAGCACCTAACACTGAAGCTTTCTTT
TRBJ1-6,TRBV2,.,TRBD1,CASSEGAGGNSPLHF,TGTGCCAGCAGTGAAGGGGCAGGGGGAAATTCACCCCTCCACTTT
TRBJ1-2,TRBV4-3,.,.,CASSNYQPGGARLNYGYTF,TGCGCCAGCAGCAATTACCAACCCGGGGGCGCGCGTCTTAACTATGGCTACACCTTC
TRBJ2-2,TRBV19,.,.,CASSIAAGGELFF,TGTGCCAGTAGTATCGCGGCGGGAGGGGAGCTGTTTTTT
TRBJ2-5,TRBV6-5,.,TRBD2,CASRGLAGGEETQYF,TGTGCCAGCAGAGGACTAGCGGGCGGAGAAGAGACCCAGTACTTC
TRBJ2-5,TRBV6-1,once,TRBD2,CASSDASGSQETQYF,TGTGCCAGCAGTGACGCTAGCGGGAGCCAAGAGACCCAGTACTTC
TRBJ1-5,TRBV4-1,.,.,CASSPPEGPQHF,TGCGCCAGCAGCCCCCCGGAGGGGCCCCAGCATTTT
TRBJ2-5,TRBV5-1,.,TRBD1,CASSVDSGGRETQYF,TGCGCCAGCAGCGTAGACTCAGGGGGCCGAGAGACCCAGTACTTC
TRBJ1-1,TRBV7-9,.,.,CASTVWSPPSTEAFF,TGTGCCAGCACGGTGTGGAGTCCCCCGAGCACTGAAGCTTTCTTT
TRBJ2-3,TRBV5-1,.,TRBD1,CASSLDRGRLADTQYF,TGCGCCAGCAGCTTGGACAGGGGGCGACTCGCAGATACGCAGTATTTT
TRBJ1-2,TRBV29-1,.,.,CSASEVGYTF,TGCAGCGCCTCCGAGGTGGGCTACACCTTC
TRBJ1-4,TRBV7-3,once,.,CASSLGRQSNEKLFF,TGTGCCAGCAGCTTAGGACGACAGAGCAATGAAAAACTGTTTTTT
TRBJ1-1,TRBV30,.,.,CAWKRDLNTEAFF,TGTGCCTGGAAGAGAGATTTGAACACTGAAGCTTTCTTT
TRBJ1-2,TRBV12-5,few,.,CASGNSRDIWTAGDYGYTF,TGTGCTAGTGGTAACTCACGGGACATATGGACAGCGGGGGACTATGGCTACACCTTC
TRBJ2-1,TRBV15,.,.,CATSRDLEGASEQFF,TGTGCCACCAGCAGAGATCTGGAAGGGGCTTCTGAGCAGTTCTTC
TRBJ1-1,TRBV5-4,few,TRBD1,CASSLPQGAGGTEAFF,TGTGCCAGCAGCTTGCCCCAGGGGGCCGGGGGGACTGAAGCTTTCTTT
TRBJ2-7,TRBV7-8,.,TRBD2,CASSSGLAGAGYEQYF,TGTGCCAGCAGCTCCGGACTAGCGGGAGCTGGCTACGAGCAGTACTTC
TRBJ2-2,TRBV29-1,.,.,CSVVLAEAGELFF,TGCAGCGTTGTTCTAGCCGAGGCCGGGGAGCTGTTTTTT
TRBJ2-2,TRBV5-1,.,TRBD1,CASSTGQGTGELFF,TGCGCCAGCAGCACGGGACAGGGAACCGGGGAGCTGTTTTTT
TRBJ1-3,TRBV30,.,.,CAWTSGAAGNTIYF,TGTGCCTGGACCTCGGGGGCTGCTGGAAACACCATATATTTT
TRBJ2-7,TRBV6-1,.,.,CASSVTPGPIYEQYF,TGTGCCAGCAGTGTAACCCCGGGACCAATTTACGAGCAGTACTTC
TRBJ1-2,TRBV6-1,.,TRBD1,CASSEALDRVYGYTF,TGTGCCAGCAGTGAAGCTCTTGACAGGGTCTATGGCTACACCTTC
TRBJ1-6,TRBV30,.,.,CAWGNNRNSPLHF,TGTGCCTGGGGAAACAACAGGAATTCACCCCTCCACTTT
TRBJ2-2,TRBV5-4,.,.,CASSLSQRGGELFF,TGTGCCAGCAGCTTGTCTCAGCGTGGCGGGGAGCTGTTTTTT
TRBJ2-3,TRBV4-3,.,.,CASSQGPFRGTDTQYF,TGCGCCAGCAGCCAAGGCCCATTCCGGGGGACAGATACGCAGTATTTT
TRBJ1-1,TRBV10-3,.,.,CAISDGHGTAFF,TGTGCCATCAGTGACGGTCATGGGACAGCTTTCTTT
TRBJ2-7,TRBV7-2,.,.,CASSSYSTAALAQYF,TGTGCCAGCAGCTCATATTCGACGGCTGCTTTAGCGCAGTACTTC
TRBJ2-1,TRBV20-1,.,.,CSAREVVGQFF,TGCAGTGCTAGAGAAGTGGTCGGGCAGTTCTTC
TRBJ2-1,TRBV2,.,TRBD1,CASRTDRVQYNEQFF,TGTGCCAGCAGGACCGACAGGGTGCAATACAATGAGCAGTTCTTC
TRBJ2-5,TRBV11-2,once,.,CASSLEETQYF,TGTGCCAGCAGCTTAGAAGAGACCCAGTACTTC
TRBJ1-3,TRBV6-5,.,.,CASSYSATGFGNTIYF,TGTGCCAGCAGTTACTCTGCCACAGGGTTTGGAAACACCATATATTTT
TRBJ1-2,TRBV19,.,TRBD1,CASSIGQGVYGYTF,TGTGCCAGTAGTATTGGACAGGGGGTCTATGGCTACACCTTC
TRBJ2-7,TRBV28,.,.,CASRGAGQTRF,TGTGCCAGCAGGGGGGCGGGACAGACCCGCTTC
TRBJ2-5,TRBV11-2,.,.,CASSLAQGTQYF,TGTGCCAGCAGCCTAGCTCAGGGGACCCAGTACTTC
TRBJ1-2,TRBV6-1,.,TRBD1,CASSEAFRQGGYGYTF,TGTGCCAGCAGTGAAGCCTTCAGACAGGGAGGCTATGGCTACACCTTC
TRBJ1-5,TRBV15,.,.,CATSRGAGYSNQPQHF,TGTGCCACCTCGCGGGGCGCGGGTTATAGCAATCAGCCCCAGCATTTT
TRBJ1-2,TRBV5-4,few,.,CASSLDRSRYGYTF,TGTGCCAGCAGCTTGGATCGGAGTAGGTATGGCTACACCTTC
TRBJ2-7,TRBV19,once,.,CASAPGAAYEQYF,TGTGCCAGCGCCCCAGGGGCTGCCTACGAGCAGTACTTC